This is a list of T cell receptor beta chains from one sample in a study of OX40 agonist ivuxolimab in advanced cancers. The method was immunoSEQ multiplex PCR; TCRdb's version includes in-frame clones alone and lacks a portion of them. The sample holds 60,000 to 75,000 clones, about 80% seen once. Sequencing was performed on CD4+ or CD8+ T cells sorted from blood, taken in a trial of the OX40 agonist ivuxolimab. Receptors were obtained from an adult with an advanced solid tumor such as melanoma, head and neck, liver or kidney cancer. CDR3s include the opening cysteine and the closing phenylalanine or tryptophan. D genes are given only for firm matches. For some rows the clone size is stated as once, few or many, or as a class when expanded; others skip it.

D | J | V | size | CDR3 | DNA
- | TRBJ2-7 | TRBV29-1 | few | CSVVTGTYEQYF | TGCAGCGTTGTAACGGGTACCTACGAGCAGTACTTC
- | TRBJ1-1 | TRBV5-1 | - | CASSWDNTEAFF | TGCGCCAGCAGCTGGGACAACACTGAAGCTTTCTTT
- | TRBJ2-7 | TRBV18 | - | CASSPRTNADEQYF | TGTGCCAGCTCACCTAGGACCAATGCCGACGAGCAGTACTTC
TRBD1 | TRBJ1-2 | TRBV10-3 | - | CAIYDRGLVGYTF | TGTGCCATCTATGACAGGGGGCTTGTTGGCTACACCTTC
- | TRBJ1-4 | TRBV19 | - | CASSKQKGEKLFF | TGTGCCAGTAGTAAACAGAAGGGCGAAAAACTGTTTTTT
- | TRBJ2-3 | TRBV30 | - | CAWGAGGADTQYF | TGTGCCTGGGGGGCCGGAGGGGCAGATACGCAGTATTTT
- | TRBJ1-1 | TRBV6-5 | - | CASRPPGPGTEAFF | TGTGCCAGCAGACCTCCGGGCCCGGGCACTGAAGCTTTCTTT
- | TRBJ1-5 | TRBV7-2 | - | CASSLGSYNQPQHF | TGTGCCAGCAGCTTAGGCAGCTACAATCAGCCCCAGCATTTT
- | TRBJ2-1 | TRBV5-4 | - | CASKYGGGLNYNEQFF | TGTGCCAGCAAGTACGGAGGCGGATTAAATTACAATGAGCAGTTCTTC
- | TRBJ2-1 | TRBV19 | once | CASSTPTGSFYNEQFF | TGTGCCAGTAGTACCCCGACAGGATCCTTCTACAATGAGCAGTTCTTC